The 28 T cell receptor beta chains given below trace back to one sample, sequenced in a study of T cell responses to AZD1222 COVID-19 vaccine. The data were produced by immunoSEQ multiplex PCR, yet TCRdb's version contains in-frame clones alone and is incomplete. The specimen's table records 150,000 or so clones. Sequencing was performed on peripheral blood. The receptor set was obtained from an adult in good health.

The V gene is TRBV6-2 or TRBV6-3, the J gene TRBJ1-2, with a tentative D call TRBD1 (5 bases). The V end lost 5 bases, the J end lost 2 bases, and 12 bases lay between the germline ends. The length of the CDR3 is 14 residues. Germline V gene lookup returns CDR1 MNHEY and CDR2 SVGEGT. CDR3 loop: CASSGDSDNYGYTF. The CDR3 nucleotides are TGTGCCAGCAGTGGGGACTCGGACAACTATGGCTACACCTTC.

V usage is TRBV5-1 and J usage is TRBJ1-2; a weak D match, TRBD1 (6 bases). This CDR3 has 12 residues. The germline CDR1 and CDR2 sequences are SGHRS and YFSETQ. V was trimmed by 4 bases and J by 7 bases, leaving 11 bases between them. The CDR3 nucleotides are TGCGCCAGCAGCCCCCAGGGGACTGGCTACACCTTC. Translation gives CASSPQGTGYTF.

The J gene is TRBJ2-7, the V gene TRBV7-8, with D possibly called TRBD1 or TRBD2 (5 bases each). Germline CDR1 SGHVS, CDR2 FQNEAQ. The CDR3 length is 13 residues. Trimming removed 6 bases from V and 7 bases from J, with 16 bases in between. This chain's CDR3 is CASSSGHLGEQYF. DNA for the CDR3: TGTGCCAGCAGTTCGGGGCACCTGGGAGAGCAGTACTTC.

The chain joins TRBV5-6 to TRBJ1-5; possibly TRBD1 for D (6 bases). The CDR3 is 15 residues long. CDR1 is SGHDT and CDR2 is YYEEEE in the germline V gene. The V gene lost 1 base and the J gene lost 4 bases, with 12 bases spanning the gap. CDR3 sequence (DNA): TGTGCCAGCAGCTTGAGAGGGGGTCGTAATCAGCCCCAGCATTTT. Translated: CASSLRGGRNQPQHF.

The chain is built from TRBV2 and TRBJ1-1; D unresolved. The CDR3 loop spans 13 amino acids. The V end lost 7 bases, the J end lost 2 bases, and 11 bases lay between the germline ends. Per germline, CDR1 SNHLY and CDR2 FYNNEI. CDR3 amino acids: CASNVDSNTEAFF. Here the CDR3 DNA reads TGTGCCAGCAACGTTGACTCAAACACTGAAGCTTTCTTT.

This chain connects TRBV12-3 or TRBV12-4 to TRBJ2-1, with TRBD2 matching over 8 bases. With 10 bases clipped from V and 4 bases from J, the junction kept 6 bases outside the gene matches. CDR3 length: 13 residues. CDR3: CAIHSGVYNEQFF. As DNA, the CDR3 is TGTGCCATCCATAGCGGGGTGTACAATGAGCAGTTCTTC.

The V and J genes are TRBV3-1 (or the pseudogene TRBV3-2) and TRBJ2-1, with TRBD2 identical over 9 bases. Germline trimming cut 1 base from V and 8 bases from J; bases unmatched to any gene: 9. The CDR3 length is 16 residues. Germline V gene data show CDR1 as LGHDT and CDR2 as YNNKEL (reference sequence). CDR3 residues: CASSQVGSAGGDEQFF. The DNA of the CDR3 is TGTGCCAGCAGCCAAGTGGGCTCTGCGGGAGGGGATGAGCAGTTCTTC.

The rearrangement links TRBV28 to TRBJ1-1; a weak D match, TRBD1 (5 bases). CDR1 MDHEN and CDR2 SYDVKM come from the germline V gene. V lost 5 bases and J 6 bases, leaving 13 bases between the germline ends. The CDR3 is made up of 13 amino acids. The CDR3 DNA follows: TGTGCCAGCAGTCCCCCGGCAGGGTCTGAAGCTTTCTTT. Protein: CASSPPAGSEAFF.

The chain couples TRBV5-4 to TRBJ2-7, with 9 bases aligning to TRBD1. CDR3 length: 16 residues. Germline CDR1 and CDR2: SGHNT and YYREEE (reference sequence). Germline trimming cut 4 bases from V and 5 bases from J; bases unmatched to any gene: 13. CDR3: CASSRGPADRGDEQYF. DNA of the CDR3: TGTGCCAGCAGCCGAGGCCCCGCGGACAGGGGTGACGAGCAGTACTTC.

This chain uses TRBV7-9 with TRBJ1-2; tentatively, D is TRBD1 (5 bases). The germline V gene encodes CDR1 SEHNR and CDR2 FQNEAQ (reference sequence). This CDR3 spans 15 amino acids. V lost 6 bases and J 6 bases, leaving 20 bases between the germline ends. CDR3 in amino acids: CASSFGHPRGDGYTF. Written as DNA, the CDR3 is TGTGCCAGCAGTTTCGGCCACCCTCGAGGGGATGGCTACACCTTC.

The chain has TRBV6-2 or TRBV6-3 and TRBJ2-1; no clear D. CDR3 length: 13 residues. Germline V gene data show CDR1 as MNHEY and CDR2 as SVGEGT. Between the trimmed V and J ends, which lost 0 bases and 10 bases, there was a span of 10 bases. CDR3 DNA: TGTGCCAGCAGTTACTCCTTTTTAACCGAGCAGTTCTTC. As protein: CASSYSFLTEQFF.

The chain couples TRBV30 to TRBJ1-3, with a possible D match to TRBD1 (5 bases). Germline loops: CDR1 GTSNPN, CDR2 SVGIG (reference sequence). Trimming stripped 3 bases from V and 0 bases from J, with 6 bases between. There are 13 residues in the CDR3. The CDR3 sequence: CAWRQASGNTIYF. CDR3 nucleotide sequence: TGTGCCTGGAGACAGGCCTCTGGAAACACCATATATTTT.

The CDR3: CASSPLWREGSEKLFF. The CDR3 region has the DNA TGCGCCAGCAGCCCCCTCTGGAGGGAAGGGAGTGAAAAACTGTTTTTT. The chain joins TRBV5-1 to TRBJ1-4; D remains unclear. Trimming stripped 4 bases from V and 7 bases from J, with 20 bases between. CDR1 SGHRS and CDR2 YFSETQ come from the germline V gene. The CDR3 consists of 16 residues.

The V call is TRBV5-6, the J call TRBJ1-2; 7 bases line up with TRBD1. After removal of 5 bases from V and 7 bases from J, the junction contained 11 bases not matched to a gene. CDR3 size: 14 residues. Germline CDR1 reads SGHDT; CDR2 reads YYEEEE. The CDR3 sequence is CASRRQGRGSGYTF. The DNA of the CDR3 is TGTGCCAGCAGAAGACAGGGAAGGGGCTCTGGCTACACCTTC.

The J gene is TRBJ1-4, the V gene TRBV7-8; D might be TRBD1 (5 bases). This CDR3 contains 17 residues. V dropped 1 base and J dropped 4 bases, with 16 bases sitting between them. Germline CDR1 and CDR2: SGHVS and FQNEAQ. The CDR3 bases are TGTGCCAGCAGCTTAGACACCGGGACCGCTATTAATGAAAAACTGTTTTTT. It specifies CASSLDTGTAINEKLFF. Filled out from reference TRBV7-8 and TRBJ1-4, the complete variable domain reads GAGVSQSPRYKVAKRGQDVALRCDPISGHVSLFWYQQALGQGPEFLTYFQNEAQLDKSGLPSDRFFAERPEGSVSTLKIQRTQQEDSAVYLCASSLDTGTAINEKLFFGSGTQLSVL.

This chain connects TRBV7-3 to TRBJ2-2; 9 nucleotides match TRBD1. Germline CDR1 and CDR2: SGHTA and FQGTGA. With V trimmed by 5 bases and J by 4 bases, 11 bases remained unmatched. The CDR3 contains 17 residues. CDR3 protein: CASSTGRGQGATGELFF. In DNA form, the CDR3 reads TGTGCCAGCAGCACAGGGCGGGGACAGGGTGCCACCGGGGAGCTGTTTTTT.

The chain employs TRBV30 and TRBJ1-5, with TRBD1 identical over 9 bases. Germline CDR1 is GTSNPN and CDR2 is SVGIG (reference sequence). The V and J ends lost 5 bases and 6 bases, in that order; junction bases with no gene match: 5. The CDR3 extends over 13 amino acids. The CDR3 DNA is TGTGCCTGGGGGACAGGGTACAGTCAGCCCCAGCATTTT. It is translated as CAWGTGYSQPQHF. The entire variable domain, with the rest obtained from reference TRBV30 and TRBJ1-5, is as follows: SQTIHQWPATLVQPVGSPLSLECTVEGTSNPNLYWYRQAAGRGLQLLFYSVGIGQISSEVPQNLSASRPQDRQFILSSKKLLLSDSGFYLCAWGTGYSQPQHFGDGTRLSIL.

The chain links TRBV6-4 to TRBJ2-3, with D possibly being TRBD1 or TRBD2 (6 bases each). The V and J ends lost 5 bases and 2 bases respectively, with 8 bases between them. Germline V gene lookup returns CDR1 MRHNA and CDR2 SNTAGT. The CDR3 spans 13 residues. The CDR3 region is CASSWGATDTQYF. DNA of the CDR3: TGTGCCAGCAGTTGGGGGGCCACAGATACGCAGTATTTT.

The V gene is TRBV11-3, the J gene TRBJ2-7; the D is unclear. Germline lookup yields CDR1 SGHNT and CDR2 YENEEA. Trimming left V 1 base short and J 3 bases short, with 13 bases between. This CDR3 has 15 residues. Here the CDR3 reads CASSLGDGPVYEQYF. The CDR3 nucleotides are TGTGCCAGCAGCTTAGGGGATGGACCGGTCTACGAGCAGTACTTC.

V usage is TRBV3-1 (or the pseudogene TRBV3-2) and J usage is TRBJ2-7; 11 bases align to TRBD2. J was trimmed by 2 bases and V by 4 bases; bases with no gene match: 7. Germline V gene sequence: CDR1 LGHDT, CDR2 YNNKEL (reference sequence). The CDR3 totals 16 residues. This CDR3 reads CASSRASGGPPYEQYF. Here the CDR3 DNA reads TGTGCCAGCAGCCGGGCTAGCGGGGGGCCCCCCTACGAGCAGTACTTC.

The genes are TRBV18 and TRBJ1-4; D remains ambiguous. The V end lost 3 bases, the J end lost 8 bases, and 10 bases lay between the germline ends. CDR1 is KGHSH and CDR2 is LQKENI in the germline V gene. The CDR3 extends over 13 amino acids. The CDR3 bases are TGTGCCAGCTCACCCTATAGTGGGGAAAAACTGTTTTTT. This encodes CASSPYSGEKLFF.

The genes are TRBV7-3 and TRBJ2-2; tentatively, D is TRBD2 (5 bases). The CDR3 is 14 amino acids. Germline V lookup: CDR1 SGHTA, CDR2 FQGTGA. V dropped 5 bases and J dropped 5 bases, with 12 bases sitting between them. The CDR3 nucleotides are TGTGCCAGCAGCCTCGTCCGGGAAACCGGGGAGCTGTTTTTT. Translating gives CASSLVRETGELFF. Full variable domain (missing parts from reference TRBV7-3 and TRBJ2-2): GAGVSQTPSNKVTEKGKYVELRCDPISGHTALYWYRQSLGQGPEFLIYFQGTGAADDSGLPNDRFFAVRPEGSVSTLKIQRTERGDSAVYLCASSLVRETGELFFGEGSRLTVL.

This sequence joins TRBV7-2 and TRBJ2-5; D may correspond to TRBD1 or TRBD2 (6 bases each). The CDR3 loop spans 14 amino acids. Trimming left V 7 bases short and J 6 bases short, with 18 bases between. The germline CDR1 and CDR2 sequences are SGHTA and FQGNSA. CDR3 protein: CASTGRGDGQTQYF. The CDR3 nucleotides are TGTGCCAGCACCGGTAGGGGGGACGGGCAGACCCAGTACTTC.

The V call is TRBV28, the J call TRBJ1-2; 9 positions match TRBD1. Germline trimming cut 6 bases from V and 7 bases from J; bases unmatched to any gene: 6. The germline gives CDR1 MDHEN, CDR2 SYDVKM. The CDR3 has 13 residues. CDR3 amino acids: CASRSDRGFGYTF. In nucleotides, the CDR3 is TGTGCCAGCAGGTCCGACAGGGGGTTTGGCTACACCTTC.

The rearrangement links TRBV6-5 to TRBJ1-6, with 7 bases matching TRBD1. The V gene's germline CDR1 is MNHEY and CDR2 SVGAGI. Trimming took 5 bases from V and 6 from J; bases not matched to a gene: 7. This CDR3 region has 15 residues. Here the CDR3 DNA reads TGTGCCAGCAGTATCTCGACAGGGTTTAATTCACCCCTCCACTTT. Amino acid sequence: CASSISTGFNSPLHF.

The chain combines TRBV19 with TRBJ1-5, with TRBD1 matching over 7 bases. After removal of 4 bases from V and 6 bases from J, the junction contained 9 bases not matched to a gene. The CDR3 is made up of 15 amino acids. The germline V gene has CDR1 LNHDA and CDR2 SQIVND (reference sequence). DNA of the CDR3: TGTGCCAGTAGTAGAAGGAGGCAGGGGGGTCAGCCCCAGCATTTT. Translation: CASSRRRQGGQPQHF.

The J gene is TRBJ1-1, the V gene TRBV18; TRBD1 is a possible D gene (6 bases). Germline V gives CDR1 KGHSH, CDR2 LQKENI. The CDR3 runs to 16 residues. V was clipped by 3 bases and J by 4 bases, with 18 bases between them. The CDR3 sequence is CASSPPLGGLGTEAFF. The CDR3 region has the DNA TGTGCCAGCTCACCCCCTCTTGGGGGCTTGGGCACTGAAGCTTTCTTT.

The V and J genes are TRBV6-5 and TRBJ1-1; D is ambiguous. The CDR3 has 14 residues. With 0 bases removed from V and 0 bases from J, the gap between germline ends came to 5 bases. Germline assignment: CDR1 MNHEY and CDR2 SVGAGI. The CDR3 spells CASSYSNVNTEAFF. CDR3 sequence (DNA): TGTGCCAGCAGTTACTCCAACGTGAACACTGAAGCTTTCTTT.